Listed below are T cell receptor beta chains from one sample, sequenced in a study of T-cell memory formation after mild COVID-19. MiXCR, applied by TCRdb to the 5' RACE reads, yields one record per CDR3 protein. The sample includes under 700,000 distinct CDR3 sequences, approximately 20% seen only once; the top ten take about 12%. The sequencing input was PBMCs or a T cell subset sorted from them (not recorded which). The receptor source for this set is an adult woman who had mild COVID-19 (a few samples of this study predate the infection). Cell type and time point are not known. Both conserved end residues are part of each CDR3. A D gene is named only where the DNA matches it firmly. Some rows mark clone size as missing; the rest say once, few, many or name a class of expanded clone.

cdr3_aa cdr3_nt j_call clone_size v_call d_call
CASSSGQGFTEAFF TGTGCCAGCAGCTCAGGACAGGGGTTCACTGAAGCTTTCTTT TRBJ1-1 - TRBV5-5 TRBD1
CASSPDRVDEKLYF TGCGCCAGCAGCCCCGACAGGGTGGATGAAAAACTGTATTTT TRBJ1-4 - TRBV5-1 TRBD1
CASSAIPGYTGAEEKLFF TGTGCCAGCAGCGCAATACCAGGTTATACGGGGGCAGAGGAAAAACTGTTTTTT TRBJ1-4 - TRBV7-8 -
CASSSTGGSNTEAFF TGTGCCAGCAGCTCCACAGGGGGCTCGAACACTGAAGCTTTCTTT TRBJ1-1 - TRBV7-3 TRBD1
CASSQGLAGEGEQFF TGCGCCAGCAGCCAGGGACTAGCGGGGGAGGGGGAGCAGTTCTTC TRBJ2-1 - TRBV5-1 TRBD2
CASSPQGQGEQFF TGTGCCAGCTCACCACAAGGGCAGGGGGAGCAGTTCTTC TRBJ2-1 few TRBV18 -
CATSRESAGTGNLAESYEQYF TGTGCCACCAGCAGAGAAAGCGCCGGGACAGGGAACCTCGCCGAATCCTACGAGCAGTACTTC TRBJ2-7 - TRBV15 TRBD1
CAWSRGGVVAPNEKLFF TGTGCCTGGAGCCGAGGAGGGGTCGTGGCCCCTAATGAAAAACTGTTTTTT TRBJ1-4 - TRBV30 -
CASSYVGREQYF TGTGCCAGCAGTTACGTCGGCAGGGAGCAGTACTTC TRBJ2-7 - TRBV6-5 -
CASSFEGPGTDTQYF TGTGCCAGCAGCTTCGAGGGGCCTGGCACAGATACGCAGTATTTT TRBJ2-3 few TRBV5-4 -
CASSPWGMGVQETQYF TGTGCCAGCAGCCCTTGGGGGATGGGGGTACAAGAGACCCAGTACTTC TRBJ2-5 once TRBV5-5 -
CASTTGYGFEQYF TGCGCCAGCACTACTGGTTACGGGTTCGAGCAGTACTTC TRBJ2-7 few TRBV5-1 -
CASRENTEAFF TGTGCCAGTAGGGAGAACACTGAAGCTTTCTTT TRBJ1-1 few TRBV25-1 -
CASSFVGPAGGYTF TGCGCCAGCAGCTTCGTAGGGCCTGCCGGTGGCTACACCTTC TRBJ1-2 - TRBV5-1 -
CASSDITGSTGELFF TGTGCCAGCAGCGACATCACAGGATCCACCGGGGAGCTGTTTTTT TRBJ2-2 - TRBV5-5 -
CASSGAGASDTQYF TGTGCCAGCAGTGGGGCGGGGGCCTCAGATACGCAGTATTTT TRBJ2-3 few TRBV6-5 -
CASSITGRAYNEQFF TGTGCCAGTAGTATAACCGGGAGGGCCTACAATGAGCAGTTCTTC TRBJ2-1 - TRBV19 TRBD2
CASSNSGREDTQYF TGTGCCAGCAGTAATAGCGGGAGGGAGGATACGCAGTATTTT TRBJ2-3 many TRBV12-3/TRBV12-4 TRBD2
CATNEGEWGQPQHF TGTGCCACCAACGAGGGGGAATGGGGTCAGCCCCAGCATTTT TRBJ1-5 few TRBV6-6 -
CASSPPSDNEQFF TGTGCCAGCTCACCACCTAGCGACAATGAGCAGTTCTTC TRBJ2-1 - TRBV18 -
CASSSGQGRYEQYF TGTGCCAGCAGTTCGGGACAGGGGAGATACGAGCAGTACTTC TRBJ2-7 few TRBV12-3/TRBV12-4 TRBD1
CASSLGFGWDTIYF TGTGCCAGCAGTTTGGGTTTTGGTTGGGACACCATATATTTT TRBJ1-3 - TRBV12-3/TRBV12-4 -
CASSLWRTKETQYF TGTGCCAGCAGCTTATGGCGGACAAAAGAGACCCAGTACTTC TRBJ2-5 - TRBV7-8 -
CATSRAGAPGYNEQFF TGTGCCACCAGCAGAGCGGGGGCCCCTGGCTACAATGAGCAGTTCTTC TRBJ2-1 - TRBV15 -
CASSSNRGQETQYF TGCGCCAGCAGCTCGAACAGGGGCCAAGAGACCCAGTACTTC TRBJ2-5 - TRBV5-1 TRBD1
CASSFDVSTNEKLFF TGTGCCAGCAGTTTTGACGTCTCAACTAATGAAAAACTGTTTTTT TRBJ1-4 - TRBV12-3/TRBV12-4 -
CASSWDRVTRTEAFF TGTGCCAGCAGCTGGGACAGGGTCACGAGGACTGAAGCTTTCTTT TRBJ1-1 - TRBV7-2 TRBD1
CASSQEVGSYGYTF TGCGCCAGCAGCCAAGAAGTAGGGTCCTATGGCTACACCTTC TRBJ1-2 few TRBV4-3 -
CASRLAWSGELFF TGTGCCAGCAGACTAGCGTGGTCCGGGGAGCTGTTTTTT TRBJ2-2 few TRBV3-1 TRBD2
CASGGFETQYF TGTGCCAGCGGGGGGTTTGAGACCCAGTACTTC TRBJ2-5 many TRBV12-3/TRBV12-4 -
CARDGLGWNEQFF TGTGCCAGAGACGGACTAGGATGGAATGAGCAGTTCTTC TRBJ2-1 few TRBV27 TRBD2
CASSETDSPNTGELFF TGTGCCAGCAGTGAAACCGACAGCCCGAACACCGGGGAGCTGTTTTTT TRBJ2-2 few TRBV6-1 -
CATSRVASGAYEQYF TGTGCCACCAGCAGAGTGGCTAGCGGCGCCTACGAGCAGTACTTC TRBJ2-7 few TRBV15 TRBD2
CASSAYTGSYEQYF TGTGCCAGCAGCGCATACACTGGCTCGTACGAGCAGTACTTC TRBJ2-7 - TRBV7-9 -
CASSGTGGSYNEQFF TGTGCCAGCAGTGGAACAGGGGGGTCCTACAATGAGCAGTTCTTC TRBJ2-1 many TRBV6-5 TRBD1
CASSPLLAGDEQFF TGTGCCAGCAGCCCTTTACTAGCGGGGGATGAGCAGTTCTTC TRBJ2-1 few TRBV4-2 TRBD2
CASRPQSPYNEQFF TGTGCCAGCAGACCACAGAGTCCCTACAATGAGCAGTTCTTC TRBJ2-1 few TRBV6-5 -
CASGRRSAPGSGELFF TGTGCCAGCGGTCGGCGGTCGGCGCCCGGATCCGGGGAGCTGTTTTTT TRBJ2-2 - TRBV6-1 -
CASSSRSGFNSPLHF TGTGCCAGTAGTTCACGATCTGGATTTAATTCACCCCTCCACTTT TRBJ1-6 - TRBV19 -
CASSLSPGQKNIQYF TGTGCCAGCAGCCTATCCCCGGGACAGAAAAACATTCAGTACTTC TRBJ2-4 many TRBV7-2 TRBD1
CASSLDFMDSHEKLFF TGTGCCAGCAGCTTGGACTTCATGGACAGTCATGAAAAACTGTTTTTT TRBJ1-4 - TRBV7-9 -
CASSLGGQGHSGANVLTF TGTGCCAGCAGCTTGGGCGGACAGGGCCACTCTGGGGCCAACGTCCTGACTTTC TRBJ2-6 - TRBV5-8 TRBD1
CASSPSGTSGRSGGEQFF TGCGCCAGCAGCCCCTCCGGGACTAGCGGGAGGTCCGGGGGTGAGCAGTTCTTC TRBJ2-1 few TRBV4-3 TRBD2
CASSLGYNRNTQYF TGTGCCAGCAGCTTAGGCTACAACAGGAATACGCAGTATTTT TRBJ2-3 many TRBV7-2 -
CATSRDWWTDYHEQYF TGTGCCACCAGCAGAGATTGGTGGACAGACTACCACGAGCAGTACTTC TRBJ2-7 - TRBV15 -
CASRHSVRGDTQYF TGTGCCAGCAGACACAGCGTCCGAGGAGATACGCAGTATTTT TRBJ2-3 - TRBV28 -
CASSFAGEQFF TGTGCCAGCAGTTTCGCGGGGGAGCAGTTCTTC TRBJ2-1 few TRBV12-3/TRBV12-4 -
CASSLPPGAGSGQFF TGTGCCAGCAGCTTACCTCCGGGGGCAGGGAGTGGGCAGTTCTTC TRBJ2-1 - TRBV7-2 -
CATSKSGTSVEQYF TGTGCCACCAGCAAATCCGGGACTAGCGTCGAGCAGTACTTC TRBJ2-7 - TRBV15 TRBD2
CSAETGGVSYNEQFF TGCAGTGCTGAAACGGGGGGGGTATCCTACAATGAGCAGTTCTTC TRBJ2-1 many TRBV20-1 TRBD2
CATSTGARHGTQYF TGTGCCACCAGCACAGGAGCCCGACATGGCACGCAGTATTTT TRBJ2-3 - TRBV24-1 -
CASSLEASGSNEQYF TGCGCCAGCAGCTTGGAGGCTAGCGGGAGTAACGAGCAGTACTTC TRBJ2-7 - TRBV5-1 TRBD2
CASQKTRQGHEAFF TGCGCCAGCCAAAAGACGAGACAGGGGCATGAAGCTTTCTTT TRBJ1-1 - TRBV5-1 TRBD1
CSVEDQGRGNTEAFF TGCAGCGTTGAAGATCAGGGAAGGGGGAACACTGAAGCTTTCTTT TRBJ1-1 - TRBV29-1 -
CASSFRHGGMMELFF TGTGCCAGCAGTTTCCGACATGGGGGTATGATGGAACTGTTTTTT TRBJ1-4 - TRBV12-3/TRBV12-4 -
CASSIAGITGELFF TGTGCCAGTAGTATAGCAGGGATCACCGGGGAGCTGTTTTTT TRBJ2-2 - TRBV19 -
CASSKGQGEGTEAFF TGCGCCAGCAGCAAGGGACAGGGGGAAGGTACTGAAGCTTTCTTT TRBJ1-1 - TRBV5-1 TRBD1
CASSLIGVRGTDTQYF TGTGCCAGCAGCTTAATAGGCGTCAGGGGCACAGATACGCAGTATTTT TRBJ2-3 few TRBV11-2 -
CSARESGGPRRETQYF TGCAGTGCTAGAGAATCGGGAGGGCCCCGCCGGGAGACCCAGTACTTC TRBJ2-5 - TRBV20-1 TRBD2
CSPRVLLSEQFF TGCAGCCCTCGGGTACTCCTTAGTGAGCAGTTCTTC TRBJ2-1 few TRBV29-1 -